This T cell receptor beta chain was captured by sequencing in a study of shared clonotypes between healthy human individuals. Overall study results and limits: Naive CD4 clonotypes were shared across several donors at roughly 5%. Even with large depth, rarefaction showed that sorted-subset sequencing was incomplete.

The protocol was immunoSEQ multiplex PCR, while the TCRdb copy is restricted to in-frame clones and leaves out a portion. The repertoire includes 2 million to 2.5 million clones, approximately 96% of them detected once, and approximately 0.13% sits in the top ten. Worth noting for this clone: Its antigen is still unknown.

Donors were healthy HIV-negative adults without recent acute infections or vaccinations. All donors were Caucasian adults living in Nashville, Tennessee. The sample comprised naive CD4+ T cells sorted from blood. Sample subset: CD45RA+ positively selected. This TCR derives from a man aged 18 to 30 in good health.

The CDR3 is CASSTQGTYEQYF. CDR3 nucleotides: TGTGCCAGCTCCACACAGGGAACCTACGAGCAGTACTTC. The chain joins TRBV18 to TRBJ2-7; TRBD1 might be the D (6 bases). Germline CDR1 KGHSH, CDR2 LQKENI. Trimming removed 6 bases from V and 2 bases from J, with 11 bases in between. The CDR3 covers 13 residues.